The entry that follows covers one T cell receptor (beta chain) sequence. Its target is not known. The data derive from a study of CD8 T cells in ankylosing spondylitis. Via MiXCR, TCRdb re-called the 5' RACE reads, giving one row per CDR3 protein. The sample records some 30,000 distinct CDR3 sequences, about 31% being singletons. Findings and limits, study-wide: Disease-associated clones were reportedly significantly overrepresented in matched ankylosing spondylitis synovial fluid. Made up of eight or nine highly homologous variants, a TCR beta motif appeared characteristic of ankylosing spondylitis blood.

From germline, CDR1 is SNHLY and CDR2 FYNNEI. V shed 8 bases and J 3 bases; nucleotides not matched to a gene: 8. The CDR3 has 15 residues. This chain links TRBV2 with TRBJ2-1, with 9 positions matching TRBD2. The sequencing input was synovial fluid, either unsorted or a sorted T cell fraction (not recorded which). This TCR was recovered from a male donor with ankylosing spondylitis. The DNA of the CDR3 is TGTGCCAGCGCTTGGGCGGGAGGGTTCTACAATGAGCAGTTCTTC. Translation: CASAWAGGFYNEQFF. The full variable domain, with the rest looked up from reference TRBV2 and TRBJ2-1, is EPEVTQTPSHQVTQMGQEVILRCVPISNHLYFYWYRQILGQKVEFLVSFYNNEISEKSEIFDDQFSVERPDGSNFTLKIRSTKLEDSAMYFCASAWAGGFYNEQFFGPGTRLTVL.